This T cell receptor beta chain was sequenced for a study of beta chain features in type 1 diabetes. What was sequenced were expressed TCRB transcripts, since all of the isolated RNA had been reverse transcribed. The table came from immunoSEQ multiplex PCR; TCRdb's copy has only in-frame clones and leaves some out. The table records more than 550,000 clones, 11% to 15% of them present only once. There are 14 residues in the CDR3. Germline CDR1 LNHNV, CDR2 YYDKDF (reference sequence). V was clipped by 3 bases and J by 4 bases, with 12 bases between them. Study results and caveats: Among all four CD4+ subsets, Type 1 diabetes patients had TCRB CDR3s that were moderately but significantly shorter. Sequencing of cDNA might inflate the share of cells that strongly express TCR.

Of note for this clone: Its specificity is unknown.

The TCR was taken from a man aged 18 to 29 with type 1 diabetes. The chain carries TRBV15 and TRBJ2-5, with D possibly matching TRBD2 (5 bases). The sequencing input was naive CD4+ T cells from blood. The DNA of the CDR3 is TGTGCCACCAGCAGTAACACCGGAGGAGAGACCCAGTACTTC. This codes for CATSSNTGGETQYF.